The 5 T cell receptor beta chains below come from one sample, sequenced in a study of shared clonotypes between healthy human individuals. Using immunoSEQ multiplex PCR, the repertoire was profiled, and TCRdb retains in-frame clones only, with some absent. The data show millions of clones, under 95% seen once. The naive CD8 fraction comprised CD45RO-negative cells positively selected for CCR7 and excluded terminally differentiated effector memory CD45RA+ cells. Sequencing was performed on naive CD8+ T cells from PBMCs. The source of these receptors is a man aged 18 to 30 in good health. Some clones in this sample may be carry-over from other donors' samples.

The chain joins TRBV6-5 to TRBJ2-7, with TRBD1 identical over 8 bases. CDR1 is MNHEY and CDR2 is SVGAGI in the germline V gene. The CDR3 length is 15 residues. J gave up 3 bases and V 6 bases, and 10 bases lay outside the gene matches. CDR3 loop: CASSPDRGMFYEQYF. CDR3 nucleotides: TGTGCCAGCAGCCCAGACAGGGGTATGTTCTACGAGCAGTACTTC.

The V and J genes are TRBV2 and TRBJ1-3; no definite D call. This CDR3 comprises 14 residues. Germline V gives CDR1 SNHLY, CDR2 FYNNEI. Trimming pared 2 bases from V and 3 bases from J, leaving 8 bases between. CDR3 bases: TGTGCCAGCAGTGAATTGTCAGTTGGAAACACCATATATTTT. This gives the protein CASSELSVGNTIYF.

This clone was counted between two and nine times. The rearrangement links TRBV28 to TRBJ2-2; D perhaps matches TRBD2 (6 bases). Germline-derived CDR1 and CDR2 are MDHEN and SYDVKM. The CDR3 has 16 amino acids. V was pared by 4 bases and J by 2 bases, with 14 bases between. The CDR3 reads CASSSYSGGNTGELFF. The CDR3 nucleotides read TGTGCCAGCAGTTCCTATTCCGGGGGAAACACCGGGGAGCTGTTTTTT.

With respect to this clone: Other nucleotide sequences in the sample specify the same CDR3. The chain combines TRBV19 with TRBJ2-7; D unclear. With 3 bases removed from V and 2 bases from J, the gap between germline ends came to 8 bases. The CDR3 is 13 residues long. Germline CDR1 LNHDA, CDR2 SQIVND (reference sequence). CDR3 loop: CASSMGPTYEQYF. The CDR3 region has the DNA TGTGCCAGTAGTATGGGTCCTACCTACGAGCAGTACTTC.

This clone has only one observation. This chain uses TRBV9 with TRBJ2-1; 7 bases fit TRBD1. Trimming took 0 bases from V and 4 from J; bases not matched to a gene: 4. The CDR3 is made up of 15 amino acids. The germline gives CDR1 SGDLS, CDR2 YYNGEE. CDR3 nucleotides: TGTGCCAGCAGCGTAGACAGGGGTTGGTACAATGAGCAGTTCTTC. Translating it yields CASSVDRGWYNEQFF.